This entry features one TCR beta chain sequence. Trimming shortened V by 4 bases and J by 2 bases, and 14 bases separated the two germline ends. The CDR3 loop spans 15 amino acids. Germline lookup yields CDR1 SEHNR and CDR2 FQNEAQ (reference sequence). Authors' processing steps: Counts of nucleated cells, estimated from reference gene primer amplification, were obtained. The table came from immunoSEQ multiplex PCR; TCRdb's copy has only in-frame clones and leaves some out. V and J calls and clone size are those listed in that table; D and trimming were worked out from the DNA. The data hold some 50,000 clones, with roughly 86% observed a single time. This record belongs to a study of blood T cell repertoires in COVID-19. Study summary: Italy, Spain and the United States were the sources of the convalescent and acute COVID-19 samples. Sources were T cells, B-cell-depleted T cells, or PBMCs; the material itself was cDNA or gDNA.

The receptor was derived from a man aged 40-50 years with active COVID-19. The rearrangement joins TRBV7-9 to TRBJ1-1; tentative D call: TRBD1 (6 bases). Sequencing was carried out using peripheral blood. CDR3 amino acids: CASSSSGAQNTEAFF. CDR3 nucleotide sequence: TGTGCCAGCAGCTCGTCAGGGGCCCAAAACACTGAAGCTTTCTTT.